This passage covers 20 T cell receptor beta chains from one sample sequenced in a study of control samples from healthy donors and cancer patients. TCRdb's copy holds only in-frame clones and misses some; the assay was immunoSEQ multiplex PCR. Of about 130,000 clones in the sample, around 92% were seen once. Sequenced sample: blood. These receptors all come from a woman in her forties or fifties in good health.

The chain links TRBV28 to TRBJ1-1, with no clear D. Trimming removed 4 bases at V and 0 bases at J, with 21 bases between. This CDR3 is built from 18 residues. CDR1 and CDR2 from the germline V gene are MDHEN and SYDVKM. The CDR3 DNA sequence: TGTGCCAGCAGTTATAAGGAGATTAATACCTATCTGAACACTGAAGCTTTCTTT. Its translation: CASSYKEINTYLNTEAFF.

This chain uses TRBV9 with TRBJ2-5; 9 bases map to TRBD1. The germline V gene encodes CDR1 SGDLS and CDR2 YYNGEE. With V trimmed by 0 bases and J by 5 bases, 8 bases remained unmatched. The CDR3 covers 16 residues. CDR3 protein: CASSVEDRGWQETQYF. The CDR3 DNA sequence: TGTGCCAGCAGCGTAGAGGACAGGGGATGGCAGGAGACCCAGTACTTC.

J is TRBJ1-6 and V is TRBV5-1; D not resolved. Germline values: CDR1 SGHRS, CDR2 YFSETQ. V lost 0 bases to trimming and J lost 7 bases, with 11 bases between them. CDR3 size: 15 residues. The CDR3 here is CASSLAGPQNSPLHF. The CDR3 bases are TGCGCCAGCAGCTTGGCCGGGCCGCAAAATTCACCCCTCCACTTT.

The rearrangement joins TRBV4-2 to TRBJ1-1; D remains unclear. In germline, CDR1 is LGHNA, CDR2 YNFKEQ. The CDR3 covers 16 residues. V was clipped by 1 base and J by 0 bases, with 12 bases between them. The CDR3 loop is CASSQGEGFMNTEAFF. CDR3 nucleotide sequence: TGTGCCAGCAGCCAAGGAGAGGGTTTCATGAACACTGAAGCTTTCTTT.

This clone was observed a single time. J is TRBJ1-3 and V is TRBV5-1; D possibly corresponds to TRBD1 (5 bases). Trimming shortened V by 0 bases and J by 0 bases, and 10 bases separated the two germline ends. Germline CDR1 and CDR2: SGHRS and YFSETQ. The CDR3 is 16 residues long. CDR3 nucleotides: TGCGCCAGCAGCTTGGTTACAGGCCTCTCTGGAAACACCATATATTTT. This sequence encodes CASSLVTGLSGNTIYF.

V is TRBV7-9 and J is TRBJ2-5; 12 bases align to TRBD2. Germline V gene sequence: CDR1 SEHNR, CDR2 FQNEAQ (reference sequence). The CDR3 is 17 amino acids. V lost 5 bases to trimming and J lost 1 base; unmatched junction nucleotides: 8. The CDR3 sequence is CASSRTSGNPSQETQYF. DNA of the CDR3: TGTGCCAGCAGCAGGACTAGCGGGAACCCGAGCCAAGAGACCCAGTACTTC. The full variable domain, rest sourced from reference TRBV7-9 and TRBJ2-5, is DTGVSQNPRHKITKRGQNVTFRCDPISEHNRLYWYRQTLGQGPEFLTYFQNEAQLEKSRLLSDRFSAERPKGSFSTLEIQRTEQGDSAMYLCASSRTSGNPSQETQYFGPGTRLLVL.

The rearrangement uses TRBV5-8 and TRBJ1-2; the match to TRBD1 covers 8 bases. CDR1 and CDR2 (germline): SGHTS, YDEGEE. The CDR3 has 13 amino acids. V lost 2 bases, J lost 8 bases, and 5 bases stayed unmatched. This CDR3 reads CASSFGQGRGYTF. CDR3 sequence (DNA): TGTGCCAGCAGCTTCGGACAGGGACGAGGCTACACCTTC. The variable domain in full, with the rest retrieved from reference TRBV5-8 and TRBJ1-2, is EAGVTQSPTHLIKTRGQQATLRCSPISGHTSVYWYQQALGLGLQFLLWYDEGEERNRGNFPPRFSGRQFPNYSSELNVNALELEDSALYLCASSFGQGRGYTFGSGTRLTVV.

The V gene is TRBV2, the J gene TRBJ2-1; the match to TRBD2 covers 10 bases. V was pared by 8 bases and J by 4 bases, with 5 bases of the junction left unmatched. This CDR3 comprises 14 residues. CDR1 SNHLY and CDR2 FYNNEI come from the germline V gene. In DNA form, the CDR3 reads TGTGCCAGCGGACGAGCGGGAGGGTACAATGAGCAGTTCTTC. This translates into CASGRAGGYNEQFF.

This chain joins TRBV28 and TRBJ1-1; D is ambiguous. With 5 bases removed from V and 1 base from J, the gap between germline ends came to 8 bases. Germline-derived CDR1 and CDR2 are MDHEN and SYDVKM. The CDR3 sequence is 13 residues long. The CDR3 loop is CASSRIENTEAFF. CDR3 sequence (DNA): TGTGCCAGCAGTCGGATTGAGAACACTGAAGCTTTCTTT.

V is TRBV15 and J is TRBJ2-1; either TRBD1 or TRBD2 may supply D (5 bases each). Trimming left V 1 base short and J 6 bases short, with 16 bases between. The CDR3 totals 16 residues. The germline V gene has CDR1 LNHNV and CDR2 YYDKDF (reference sequence). CDR3 sequence: CATSRALGTLSNEQFF. CDR3 in DNA: TGTGCCACCAGCAGAGCACTCGGGACGCTATCCAATGAGCAGTTCTTC.

The rearrangement joins TRBV29-1 to TRBJ1-4; D possibly corresponds to TRBD1 (5 bases). The CDR3 is made up of 14 amino acids. Germline V lookup: CDR1 SQVTM, CDR2 ANQGSEA. V gave up 6 bases and J gave up 0 bases, with 11 bases separating them. The chain's CDR3 is CSVASGATNEKLFF. The DNA of the CDR3 is TGCAGCGTAGCCTCGGGGGCAACTAATGAAAAACTGTTTTTT.

The V call is TRBV27, the J call TRBJ1-6; 7 bases are a match to TRBD1. The germline CDR1 and CDR2 sequences are MNHEY and SMNVEV (reference sequence). With 3 bases clipped from V and 7 bases from J, the junction kept 3 bases outside the gene matches. CDR3 length: 14 amino acids. The CDR3 sequence is CASSFKGANSPLHF. In DNA form, the CDR3 reads TGTGCCAGCAGTTTTAAGGGGGCCAATTCACCCCTCCACTTT.

V usage is TRBV28 and J usage is TRBJ1-5, with 12 bases fitting TRBD1. The CDR3 length is 15 residues. Germline lookup yields CDR1 MDHEN and CDR2 SYDVKM. Unmatched junction bases numbered 5, after V lost 4 bases and J lost 7 bases. The CDR3 loop reads CASSSGQGAWQPQHF. The CDR3 bases are TGTGCCAGCAGTTCGGGACAGGGGGCATGGCAGCCCCAGCATTTT.

The genes are TRBV29-1 and TRBJ1-2; D may be TRBD1 (5 bases). CDR1 SQVTM and CDR2 ANQGSEA come from the germline V gene. This CDR3 spans 14 amino acids. Trimming removed 4 bases at V and 2 bases at J, with 14 bases between. This CDR3 is CSVATGVGNYGYTF. The DNA of the CDR3 is TGCAGCGTTGCCACAGGTGTTGGGAACTATGGCTACACCTTC.

The rearrangement uses TRBV28 and TRBJ2-1; D ambiguous. CDR3 size: 10 residues. V was pared by 6 bases and J by 3 bases, with 0 bases between. The germline gives CDR1 MDHEN, CDR2 SYDVKM. The CDR3 region has the DNA TGTGCCAGCAGCTACAATGAGCAGTTCTTC. Its translation is CASSYNEQFF. Supplemented by reference TRBV28 and TRBJ2-1, the full variable domain reads DVKVTQSSRYLVKRTGEKVFLECVQDMDHENMFWYRQDPGLGLRLIYFSYDVKMKEKGDIPEGYSVSREKKERFSLILESASTNQTSMYLCASSYNEQFFGPGTRLTVL.

The V gene is TRBV6-5, the J gene TRBJ1-2; the match to TRBD1 covers 8 bases. The CDR3 length is 14 residues. Germline CDR1 and CDR2: MNHEY and SVGAGI. Germline trimming cut 11 bases from V and 4 bases from J; bases unmatched to any gene: 12. The CDR3: CASAPGTGPYGYTF. The CDR3 DNA is TGTGCCTCCGCACCCGGGACAGGACCCTATGGCTACACCTTC.

The V call is TRBV5-1, the J call TRBJ2-3; no reliable D call. This CDR3 is 13 amino acids long. Trimming cost V 3 bases and J 2 bases, with 7 bases left between them. Germline V gives CDR1 SGHRS, CDR2 YFSETQ. The CDR3 nucleotides read TGCGCCAGCAGCTCCGTGACCACAGATACGCAGTATTTT. Translating gives CASSSVTTDTQYF.

The V and J genes are TRBV3-1 (or the pseudogene TRBV3-2) and TRBJ2-3; TRBD2 agrees at 8 bases. The length of the CDR3 is 15 residues. Germline V CDR1 and CDR2: LGHDT, YNNKEL (reference sequence). The V segment lost 4 bases and the J segment 3 bases; nucleotides outside the gene matches: 6. CDR3 residues: CASSPWSGGTDTQYF. As DNA, the CDR3 is TGTGCCAGCAGCCCCTGGTCGGGGGGGACAGATACGCAGTATTTT.

The chain couples TRBV7-9 to TRBJ1-2, with D hard to call. V was clipped by 4 bases and J by 9 bases, with 12 bases between them. The CDR3 is 12 amino acids. Germline CDR1 SEHNR, CDR2 FQNEAQ (reference sequence). The DNA for the CDR3 is TGTGCCAGCAGCTCCTCCGATACCAGCTACACCTTC. Its translation: CASSSSDTSYTF.

The chain recombines TRBV5-1 with TRBJ1-2, with D hard to call. Germline V gene sequence: CDR1 SGHRS, CDR2 YFSETQ. The CDR3 has 14 amino acids. Trimming stripped 0 bases from V and 8 bases from J, with 14 bases between. The CDR3 spells CASSLDRDLGGYTF. The CDR3 nucleotides read TGCGCCAGCAGCTTGGATCGGGATCTGGGAGGCTACACCTTC. The full variable domain, in which reference TRBV5-1 and TRBJ1-2 provide the parts outside the CDR3, is KAGVTQTPRYLIKTRGQQVTLSCSPISGHRSVSWYQQTPGQGLQFLFEYFSETQRNKGNFPGRFSGRQFSNSRSEMNVSTLELGDSALYLCASSLDRDLGGYTFGSGTRLTVV.